Listed below are T cell receptor beta chains from one sample, sequenced in a study of radiotherapy plus CTLA-4 blockade in lung cancer. Sequencing used immunoSEQ multiplex PCR; TCRdb keeps in-frame clones, though not all of them. The sample yields tens of thousands of clones, roughly 78% seen once. Sample: peripheral blood, taken from a patient treated with radiotherapy plus ipilimumab. The receptors derive from a human donor with non-small cell lung cancer who had a complete response to radiotherapy plus ipilimumab. Both conserved end residues are part of each CDR3. A D gene is named only where the DNA matches it firmly. Size is omitted from some rows. Given values are once, few, many or a class for expanded clones.

length,D,J,size,V,CDR3,DNA
16,.,TRBJ1-6,.,TRBV5-1,CASSLAGPENNSPLHF,TGCGCCAGCAGCTTGGCGGGGCCTGAGAATAATTCACCCCTCCACTTT
14,TRBD2,TRBJ2-5,few,TRBV30,CACHSGGYQETQYF,TGTGCCTGCCATAGCGGGGGGTACCAAGAGACCCAGTACTTC
15,.,TRBJ2-4,.,TRBV28,CASKSGTSWGNIQYF,TGTGCAAGCAAATCCGGGACTTCATGGGGAAACATTCAGTACTTC
16,TRBD2,TRBJ2-1,.,TRBV10-2,CASSDGTSGRYNEQFF,TGCGCCAGCAGTGACGGGACTAGCGGGAGATACAATGAGCAGTTCTTC
13,.,TRBJ1-2,.,TRBV28,CASSPHQDYGYTF,TGTGCCAGCAGTCCCCATCAGGACTATGGCTACACCTTC
16,TRBD2,TRBJ2-7,.,TRBV7-9,CASSVAGSGSSYEQYF,TGTGCCAGCAGCGTAGCGGGGTCAGGTTCCTCCTACGAGCAGTACTTC
14,.,TRBJ1-2,.,TRBV18,CASSPGRSNYGYTF,TGTGCCAGCTCACCAGGACGGTCTAACTATGGCTACACCTTC
15,.,TRBJ2-2,.,TRBV5-4,CASSSGTRNTGELFF,TGTGCCAGCAGCTCCGGGACAAGAAACACCGGGGAGCTGTTTTTT
13,.,TRBJ1-2,.,TRBV29-1,CSVPGGANYGYTF,TGCAGCGTGCCCGGCGGGGCTAACTATGGCTACACCTTC
16,.,TRBJ1-1,.,TRBV29-1,CSVGVFGVRSETEAFF,TGCAGCGTTGGAGTATTCGGGGTAAGGTCGGAAACTGAAGCTTTCTTT
16,.,TRBJ1-5,.,TRBV30,CAWTPGGGARNQPQHF,TGTGCCTGGACACCGGGTGGGGGGGCTCGCAATCAGCCCCAGCATTTT